The source of this T cell receptor beta chain is a study of post-analysis software for immune sequencing data (dated by TCRdb to the mid-2010s). Study-wide context: Recorded disease courses included relapsing-remitting, secondary progressive and progressive-relapsing multiple sclerosis, with some patients lacking subtype annotation. The multiple sclerosis patient repertoires were compared with some twelve previously published healthy control repertoires from donors aged about 6 to 26 years. A subset of samples was prepared in parallel using single-end sample barcoding, then pooled and co-amplified after Illumina adapter ligation. On the study overall, not on this receptor specifically: Multiple sclerosis patients had significantly lower normalized Chao1 diversity than controls, a result that suggests substantial peripheral T-cell clonal expansion. Direct clustering with F measure revealed strong co-clustering of samples prepared in the same batch, which led to a batch-effect correction. The control group was slightly older than the multiple sclerosis patient group. Patients showed significantly higher frequencies than controls for about five TRBV segments, among them TRBV5-6, TRBV5-1 and TRBV20-1.

The library was made by PCR. The reads were generated on an Illumina HiSeq 2500. To reduce PCR and sequencing biases, unique molecular identifiers were built into the TCR beta cDNA libraries. Approximately 500,000 cDNA molecules were obtained per 1 to 10 million input T cells, so each molecule approximated one T cell. Patient libraries were prepared and sequenced with the same protocol used for the earlier healthy control dataset. Samples belonging to the same batch were prepared together, multiplexed and sequenced on a shared HiSeq lane. Regarding the original processing steps: Raw barcoded reads were processed with MIGEC, discarding single-read molecular identifier groups before consensus assembly and CDR3 extraction. VDJtools was used for post-analysis of the clonotype tables, with diversity normalized by down-sampling every dataset to the smallest sample size. To correct batch-related cross-sample contamination, repertoire overlap clustering matched CDR3 amino acid sequences but not nucleotide sequences. TCRdb trimmed public reads at Q25 via fastp, called clones via MiXCR and kept in-frame beta chains. Under each unique CDR3 protein, matching rows form one entry showing the most common genes and DNA. In this record, the V and J calls reflect TCRdb's handling and not the investigators' own analysis. The sample includes 820,000 or so distinct CDR3 sequences, with approximately 50% observed a single time. The ten largest clones represent 4.6% of the sample.

To demonstrate the VDJtools post-analysis software, the study profiled TCR beta repertoires from the peripheral blood of about a dozen young patients with multiple sclerosis. The patients with multiple sclerosis were children and adolescents between about 6 and 15 years of age. A word on this clonotype: The antigen it recognizes is unknown. Base qualities are not recorded, but no much larger clone differs from it by a single base.

The germline ends are 10 bases apart after V is trimmed by 0 bases and J by 2 bases. The CDR3 covers 15 residues, taking in both the cysteine and the phenylalanine. The kept DNA is CDR3 alone, 45 bases in frame from the first base. Based on the germline V gene, the CDR1 and CDR2 sequences are SGHRS and YFSETQ. This chain is built from TRBV5-1 and TRBJ2-3, with the D gene possibly TRBD1 or TRBD2, each one fitting 5 bases. The sample taken for sequencing was blood. This receptor was taken from a girl aged 10 to 17 with multiple sclerosis. The CDR3 in this case is CASSLEGRTTDTQYF. The bases read TGCGCCAGCAGCTTGGAGGGACGAACCACAGATACGCAGTATTTT.